Below, 26 T cell receptor beta chains from the same sample are listed, as sequenced in a study of T cells after yellow fever vaccination. TCRdb recomputed calls from the 5' RACE reads with MiXCR, one row per CDR3 protein. Of about 340,000 distinct CDR3 sequences listed, roughly an eighth are singletons. The sequenced sample was CD4+ T cells sorted from PBMCs, obtained 15 days after the yellow fever booster vaccination. Source of these receptors: a man in his late teens or twenties who received the YFV17D yellow fever vaccine.

The V gene is TRBV6-5, the J gene TRBJ2-3, with 9 bases fitting TRBD1. Looked up from germline, CDR1 is MNHEY and CDR2 is SVGAGI. The ends lost 1 base at V and 0 bases at J; junction bases unmatched: 11. This CDR3 has 19 residues. This CDR3 is CASSYYPPRTGASTDTQYF. DNA of the CDR3: TGTGCCAGCAGTTACTATCCTCCGAGGACAGGGGCCAGCACAGATACGCAGTATTTT.

This clonotype was observed a handful of times. The chain has TRBV6-5 and TRBJ1-1; 8 nucleotides match TRBD1. Germline V gene sequence: CDR1 MNHEY, CDR2 SVGAGI. CDR3 length: 16 amino acids. The junction had 11 bases not matched to a gene; V was cut back by 4 bases and J by 4 bases. CDR3 amino acids: CASSSQRTGGRTEAFF. The CDR3 DNA follows: TGTGCCAGCAGTTCCCAGCGTACAGGGGGACGCACTGAAGCTTTCTTT.

This clonotype appeared a few times. The chain couples TRBV5-1 to TRBJ2-2, with a possible D match to TRBD2 (6 bases). Trimming shortened V by 1 base and J by 4 bases, and 14 bases separated the two germline ends. Germline CDR1 is SGHRS and CDR2 is YFSETQ. The CDR3 spans 16 residues. DNA for the CDR3: TGCGCCAGCAGCTTGCTTGCTAGCGCAGGCACCGGGGAGCTGTTTTTT. Encoded protein: CASSLLASAGTGELFF.

The chain uses TRBV14 and TRBJ2-7; TRBD1 might be the D (5 bases). Trimming removed 1 base at V and 4 bases at J, with 8 bases between. In germline, CDR1 is SGHDN, CDR2 FVKESK. This CDR3 contains 13 residues. The CDR3 nucleotides read TGTGCCAGCAGCCAAGGACAGCAATACGAGCAGTACGTC. This translates into CASSQGQQYEQYV.

This clonotype was observed a few times. The chain has TRBV23-1 and TRBJ1-1, with D possibly matching TRBD1 (6 bases). TRBV23-1 is labeled an ORF, and its function is uncertain. Trimming pared 4 bases from V and 9 bases from J, leaving 15 bases between. This CDR3 is built from 13 residues. The CDR3 nucleotides read TGCGCCAGCAGTCGCCTCATCAGGGGCAAAGCTTTCTTT. This gives the protein CASSRLIRGKAFF.

This chain connects TRBV9 to TRBJ2-2, with a possible D match to TRBD2 (6 bases). With 3 bases removed from V and 5 bases from J, the gap between germline ends came to 17 bases. The CDR3 length is 16 residues. CDR1 and CDR2 from the germline V gene are SGDLS and YYNGEE. The CDR3 DNA is TGTGCCAGCAGCGCATTGACTAGTTTGGCTACCGGGGAGCTGTTTTTT. Its translation: CASSALTSLATGELFF.

This clonotype came up many times. V and J are TRBV9 and TRBJ1-6; 8 nucleotides agree with TRBD1. The germline gives CDR1 SGDLS, CDR2 YYNGEE. J gave up 7 bases and V 3 bases, and 0 bases lay outside the gene matches. CDR3 length equals 13 residues. In DNA form, the CDR3 reads TGTGCCAGCAGCGGACAGGGGAATTCACCCCTCCACTTT. It encodes CASSGQGNSPLHF.

The chain is built from TRBV27 and TRBJ2-4; TRBD2 matches at 7 bases. The CDR3 is 15 residues long. In germline, CDR1 is MNHEY, CDR2 SMNVEV (reference sequence). V lost 2 bases to trimming and J lost 8 bases; unmatched junction nucleotides: 9. The CDR3 coding sequence is TGTGCCAGCAGTTTAAAAGGGTGGGGGGGGGACATTCAGTACTTC. It specifies CASSLKGWGGDIQYF.

This clonotype was counted between two and nine times. The chain has TRBV11-2 and TRBJ2-1; 10 bases agree with TRBD1. V shed 5 bases, J shed 2 bases, and the junction held 6 bases outside the gene matches. The CDR3 is made up of 16 amino acids. Germline V gene data show CDR1 as SGHAT and CDR2 as FQNNGV. DNA for the CDR3: TGTGCCAGCAGCACAAGGACAGGGGGGGCCTACAATGAGCAGTTCTTC. Its protein product is CASSTRTGGAYNEQFF. Based on the CDR3 plus reference TRBV11-2 and TRBJ2-1, the full variable domain is EAGVAQSPRYKIIEKRQSVAFWCNPISGHATLYWYQQILGQGPKLLIQFQNNGVVDDSQLPKDRFSAERLKGVDSTLKIQPAKLEDSAVYLCASSTRTGGAYNEQFFGPGTRLTVL.

This clonotype was counted between two and nine times. In nucleotides, the CDR3 is TGTGCCAGCAGTTACTCTAGGGGACAGCTACAAGAGACCCAGTACTTC. Protein sequence: CASSYSRGQLQETQYF. The chain is built from TRBV6-5 and TRBJ2-5; 7 bases are a match to TRBD1. The CDR3 runs 16 residues. Trimming took 0 bases from V and 2 from J; bases not matched to a gene: 6. Germline loops: CDR1 MNHEY, CDR2 SVGAGI.

As for this clonotype: The junction departs from the called germline gene at one end, perhaps through a read error. The chain couples TRBV12-3 or TRBV12-4 to TRBJ2-1; D possibly corresponds to TRBD1 (6 bases). The CDR3 is 15 residues long. This CDR3 is CASSLDRASYNGQFF. CDR3 sequence (DNA): TGTGCCAGCAGTTTAGACAGGGCTTCCTACAATGGGCAGTTCTTC.

V gene TRBV2 combines with J gene TRBJ1-5; D perhaps matches TRBD1 (5 bases). The V end lost 7 bases, the J end lost 1 base, and 8 bases lay between the germline ends. This CDR3 comprises 13 residues. Germline lookup yields CDR1 SNHLY and CDR2 FYNNEI. CDR3 bases: TGTGCCAGCATTCGGGACAGCAATCAGCCCCAGCATTTT. Residues: CASIRDSNQPQHF.

The chain uses TRBV29-1 and TRBJ2-7; D is unclear. V was pared by 6 bases and J by 4 bases, with 13 bases between. The CDR3 length is 12 residues. Germline lookup yields CDR1 SQVTM and CDR2 ANQGSEA. The CDR3 DNA sequence: TGCAGCGTCGGACCCCTTGAATACGAGCAGTACGTC. It encodes CSVGPLEYEQYV.

J is TRBJ1-2 and V is TRBV7-9; D is ambiguous. The CDR3 has 14 amino acids. CDR1 is SEHNR and CDR2 is FQNEAQ in the germline V gene (reference sequence). The V end was cut by 0 bases, the J end by 6 bases, with 11 bases between. CDR3 coding DNA: TGTGCCAGCAGCTTAGCGACCGCCTACCATGGCTACACCTTC. Translated: CASSLATAYHGYTF.

This clonotype was found many times. This chain links TRBV5-1 with TRBJ2-1; 11 bases line up with TRBD2. The V and J ends lost 5 bases and 5 bases, in that order; junction bases with no gene match: 9. This CDR3 contains 16 residues. Germline lookup yields CDR1 SGHRS and CDR2 YFSETQ. The DNA for the CDR3 is TGCGCCAGCAGTTCGAGGGTGACTAGCGGGAACAATGAGCAGTTCTTC. It is translated as CASSSRVTSGNNEQFF.

This clonotype was observed many times. This CDR3 is CASSVLADTPGTGELFF. For the CDR3, the DNA is TGTGCCAGCAGCGTACTAGCGGACACCCCGGGGACCGGGGAGCTGTTTTTT. The genes are TRBV27 and TRBJ2-2, with TRBD2 matching over 8 bases. Germline V gene lookup returns CDR1 MNHEY and CDR2 SMNVEV (reference sequence). This CDR3 contains 17 residues. J gave up 5 bases and V 6 bases, and 14 bases lay outside the gene matches.

The CDR3 sequence: CASSRSWEKLFF. The CDR3 coding sequence is TGTGCCAGCAGCCGATCCTGGGAAAAACTGTTTTTT. The chain combines TRBV7-6 with TRBJ1-4, with D unresolved. CDR3 size: 12 residues. Trimming stripped 5 bases from V and 8 bases from J, with 9 bases between. CDR1 SGHVS and CDR2 FNYEAQ come from the germline V gene.

This clonotype was counted between two and nine times. V usage is TRBV18 and J usage is TRBJ2-7; 7 bases map to TRBD1. The junction had 6 bases not matched to a gene; V was cut back by 5 bases and J by 2 bases. From germline, CDR1 is KGHSH and CDR2 LQKENI. This CDR3 contains 14 residues. CDR3 in amino acids: CASSSDRNTYEQYV. CDR3 DNA: TGTGCCAGCTCATCGGACAGGAACACCTACGAGCAGTACGTC.

This chain joins TRBV11-2 and TRBJ2-7, with D hard to call. CDR1 is SGHAT and CDR2 is FQNNGV in the germline V gene. Trimming took 5 bases from V and 6 from J, leaving 8 bases between them. The CDR3 totals 11 residues. Written as DNA, the CDR3 is TGTGCCAGCAGCCCCTATTCCGAGCAGTACTTC. Encoded protein: CASSPYSEQYF.

This clonotype was seen only a few times. In DNA, the CDR3 is TGCGCCAGCAGCTTGGTAGCCAGGAGGTCCTACAATGAGCAGTTCTTC. This gives the protein CASSLVARRSYNEQFF. The J gene is TRBJ2-1, the V gene TRBV5-1; D may be TRBD2 (5 bases). Germline CDR1 and CDR2: SGHRS and YFSETQ. The CDR3 extends over 16 amino acids. With 0 bases removed from V and 1 base from J, the gap between germline ends came to 11 bases.

In its sample, this clonotype was seen a few times. CDR3 DNA: TGCAGTGCTAGAAAGGGGAGCACTGAAGCTTTCTTT. Translation gives CSARKGSTEAFF. This sequence joins TRBV20-1 and TRBJ1-1; TRBD1 is a possible D gene (5 bases). The V gene lost 2 bases and the J gene lost 4 bases, with 8 bases spanning the gap. The germline CDR1 and CDR2 sequences are DFQATT and SNEGSKA (reference sequence). The CDR3 has 12 amino acids.

The chain has TRBV20-1 and TRBJ1-5; D gene ambiguous. This CDR3 has 13 amino acids. Trimming left V 0 bases short and J 7 bases short, with 10 bases between. The germline V gene has CDR1 DFQATT and CDR2 SNEGSKA (reference sequence). DNA of the CDR3: TGCAGTGCTAGAGATTCCTACGCCCAGCCCCAGCATTTT. It encodes CSARDSYAQPQHF.

This chain connects TRBV7-6 to TRBJ2-6; D uncertain. The CDR3 totals 14 residues. The germline V gene encodes CDR1 SGHVS and CDR2 FNYEAQ. Trimming took 5 bases from V and 0 from J, leaving 5 bases between them. The CDR3 DNA sequence: TGTGCCAGCAGCCATATCTCTGGGGCCAACGTCCTGACTTTC. Residues: CASSHISGANVLTF.

The V gene is TRBV20-1, the J gene TRBJ1-1; D call uncertain. The CDR3 covers 13 residues. Germline assignment: CDR1 DFQATT and CDR2 SNEGSKA (reference sequence). V shed 0 bases and J shed 6 bases, with 11 bases lying between them. For the CDR3, the DNA is TGCAGTGCTAGAGATAGGATCAGTGCTGAAGCTTTCTTT. Translated, it gives CSARDRISAEAFF.

Many counts were recorded for this clonotype. V is TRBV20-1 and J is TRBJ2-1, with 7 bases identical to TRBD1. The germline V gene encodes CDR1 DFQATT and CDR2 SNEGSKA (reference sequence). The V and J ends lost 6 bases and 2 bases, in that order; junction bases with no gene match: 13. CDR3 length: 16 residues. The CDR3 reads CSARNPTGATYNEQFF. CDR3 DNA: TGCAGTGCCAGAAACCCTACAGGGGCCACCTACAATGAGCAGTTCTTC.

The CDR3 reads CASSQDGPRSGELFF. The CDR3 nucleotides read TGTGCCAGCAGCCAAGATGGCCCACGGTCCGGGGAGCTGTTTTTT. This chain connects TRBV14 to TRBJ2-2, with D unresolved. V shed 0 bases and J shed 6 bases, with 11 bases lying between them. Germline values: CDR1 SGHDN, CDR2 FVKESK. The CDR3 spans 15 residues.